These T cell receptor beta chains were read from a single sample in a study of blood T cell repertoires in COVID-19. The data were produced by immunoSEQ multiplex PCR, yet TCRdb's version contains in-frame clones alone and is incomplete. The data show 140,000 to 150,000 clones, about four fifths seen once. Input material: peripheral blood. These receptors all stem from a man between 70 and 80 years old who had recovered from COVID-19. CDR3s include the opening cysteine and the closing phenylalanine or tryptophan. Each record gives: V gene, J gene, clone size, D gene, CDR3 DNA, CDR3 protein. The D gene is left open where the match is weak. A clone size is listed for some rows: how often the clone was seen (once, few, many), or a class if it is expanded.

TRBV5-1,TRBJ2-7,.,.,TGCGCCAGCAGCTTGACAGGGTTTAGCTACGAGCAGTACTTC,CASSLTGFSYEQYF
TRBV18,TRBJ1-1,once,TRBD1,TGTGCCAGCTCAGACCGGGACAGGGACACTGAAGCTTTCTTT,CASSDRDRDTEAFF
TRBV9,TRBJ2-5,.,TRBD2,TGTGCCAGCAGCTCCCGACTAGCGCCCGAGGGGGAGACCCAGTACTTC,CASSSRLAPEGETQYF
TRBV29-1,TRBJ2-3,.,.,TGCAGCGTTAGTAGGGGTTCTAGCACAGATACGCAGTATTTT,CSVSRGSSTDTQYF
TRBV18,TRBJ2-5,.,TRBD2,TGTGCCAGCTCACCCGGCGGGAGCCCTCTCCCGGAAGAGACCCAGTACTTC,CASSPGGSPLPEETQYF
TRBV27,TRBJ2-7,.,.,TGTGCCAGCACCAATCGGGGGAAGGAGTACGAGCAGTACTTC,CASTNRGKEYEQYF
TRBV10-3,TRBJ1-6,.,.,TGTGCCATCAGTAAAAACCCGACAGGAGGTAATTCACCCCTCCACTTT,CAISKNPTGGNSPLHF
TRBV7-9,TRBJ2-5,.,TRBD1,TGTGCCAGCAGCCCCCGGACAGGCCAAGAGACCCAGTACTTC,CASSPRTGQETQYF
TRBV11-2,TRBJ1-5,.,TRBD1,TGTGCCAGCAGCTTAGACGACAGGGGGCCCCAGCATTTT,CASSLDDRGPQHF
TRBV5-1,TRBJ2-5,.,TRBD2,TGCGCCAGCAGCTTGATTGCTAGCGGGAGCGGAGAGACCCAGTACTTC,CASSLIASGSGETQYF
TRBV5-1,TRBJ1-3,few,.,TGCGCCAGCAGCGGCGGACAGTCTTCCGGCGACACCATATATTTT,CASSGGQSSGDTIYF
TRBV12-3/TRBV12-4,TRBJ2-7,.,TRBD2,TGTGCCAGCAGTCGGACTAGCGGGAGCGCGCAGTACTTC,CASSRTSGSAQYF
TRBV29-1,TRBJ2-5,.,.,TGCAGCGTTGAAGATCGGCAGGGGGGAGAGACCCAGTACTTC,CSVEDRQGGETQYF
TRBV7-9,TRBJ1-5,.,.,TGTGCCAGCAGCCATGGACAGCCTTATAGCAATCAGCCCCAGCATTTT,CASSHGQPYSNQPQHF
TRBV19,TRBJ2-7,.,TRBD2,TGTGCCAGTAGTGTCTTACTAGCGGGAGGGGCCTACGAGCAGTACTTC,CASSVLLAGGAYEQYF
TRBV5-4,TRBJ1-1,.,.,TGTGCCAGCAGTTGGGGTTCGGCCGGGGGCACTGAAGCTTTCTTT,CASSWGSAGGTEAFF
TRBV6-6,TRBJ1-5,.,.,TGTGCCAGCAGCCGCGGAACCGGTAGTGGTTTTCAGCCCCAGCATTTT,CASSRGTGSGFQPQHF
TRBV29-1,TRBJ2-3,once,TRBD2,TGCAGCGTTGAAGCGGGAGGGCCATCGGATACGCAGTATTTT,CSVEAGGPSDTQYF
TRBV12-5,TRBJ2-7,.,.,TGTGCTAGTGGTTTGACATTACAGGTCTACGAGCAGTACTTC,CASGLTLQVYEQYF
TRBV30,TRBJ1-1,.,.,TGTGCCTGGAGTTTAGTATCGGGGGTAGCCGGTGAAGCTTTCTTT,CAWSLVSGVAGEAFF
TRBV30,TRBJ2-7,.,TRBD1,TGTGCCTGGAGAATCCCGGGACAGGGGTTTGAAGAGCAGTACTTC,CAWRIPGQGFEEQYF
TRBV6-1,TRBJ2-1,.,TRBD2,TGTGCCAGCAGTGAATTAGGACTAGCGGGAGGGCCGGAAAATGAGCAGTTCTTC,CASSELGLAGGPENEQFF
TRBV7-2,TRBJ2-7,few,TRBD2,TGTGCCAGCAGCAACCCAGCGGGAGGCCTCTACGAGCAGTACTTC,CASSNPAGGLYEQYF
TRBV4-3,TRBJ2-5,once,TRBD2,TGCGCCAGCAGCCAAGCAGCGGGAGAAGGGGAGACCCAGTACTTC,CASSQAAGEGETQYF
TRBV5-1,TRBJ2-6,few,TRBD1,TGCGCCAGCTTCCCCTGGGGGACAGGGGTCTCTGGGGCCAACGTCCTGACTTTC,CASFPWGTGVSGANVLTF
TRBV19,TRBJ2-1,.,TRBD2,TGTGCCAGTAGTCTAGCGGGCAATGAGCAGTTCTTC,CASSLAGNEQFF
TRBV12-5,TRBJ2-7,.,.,TGTGCTAGTGGACTGGGGACTTTATACGAGCAGTACTTC,CASGLGTLYEQYF
TRBV2,TRBJ1-1,.,.,TGTGCCAGCAAAGACCAGGGATTTGCTTTCTTT,CASKDQGFAFF
TRBV2,TRBJ2-1,.,TRBD2,TGTGCCAGCAGTGAGGGTAGCGGGGGGGGTAATGAGCAGTTCTTC,CASSEGSGGGNEQFF
TRBV5-1,TRBJ2-2,once,TRBD1,TGCGCCAGCAGCCAAGAAGGGGGCCCCGGGGAGCTGTTTTTT,CASSQEGGPGELFF